The 20 T cell receptor beta chains reported below all come from one sample, sequenced in a study of cytomegalovirus exposure and HLA in healthy donors (dated by TCRdb to 2016 to 2017). The method was the immunoSEQ multiplex PCR assay. For the multiplex PCR, a mixture combining 60 forward primers for TCR Vbeta segments and 13 reverse primers for TCR Jbeta segments was used. Held by TCRdb, this immuneACCESS table contains in-frame sequences only and omits some clones. Under half of the omission traces to an unresolved V gene where checked; the cause of the rest is unknown. In all, the sample holds approximately 220,000 clones, and more than 60% of those were seen once. Around 0.2% of the sample is in the top ten clones. The sample was PBMCs. The receptors here all came from a girl aged 2 to 10 in good health and CMV-seronegative.

V is TRBV29-1 and J is TRBJ2-1, with a tentative D call TRBD2 (6 bases). V lost 3 bases and J lost 7, with 25 bases in between. Germline CDR1 is SQVTM and CDR2 is ANQGSEA. The CDR3 covers 17 residues. The CDR3 reads CSVDGARGAGGVNEQFF. CDR3 sequence (DNA): TGCAGCGTTGATGGGGCTAGGGGAGCGGGCGGTGTGAATGAGCAGTTCTTC.

The CDR3 sequence: CASSYSRTLMNTEAFF. CDR3 DNA: TGTGCCAGCAGTTACAGTCGGACTCTCATGAACACTGAAGCTTTCTTT. The genes are TRBV6-5 and TRBJ1-1; D remains ambiguous. Trimming shortened V by 2 bases and J by 0 bases, and 13 bases separated the two germline ends. Per the germline V gene, CDR1 is MNHEY and CDR2 is SVGAGI. CDR3 length: 16 residues.

The V gene is TRBV6-5, the J gene TRBJ2-1; TRBD1 might be the D (5 bases). Germline values: CDR1 MNHEY, CDR2 SVGAGI. The CDR3 length is 12 residues. Trimming took 6 bases from V and 4 from J, leaving 7 bases between them. The CDR3 coding sequence is TGTGCCAGCAGACAGGAGTACAATGAGCAGTTCTTC. This codes for CASRQEYNEQFF.

The table lists this clone with a few counts. The V call is TRBV19, the J call TRBJ2-1; TRBD2 matches 12 bases. Germline CDR1 LNHDA, CDR2 SQIVND (reference sequence). Germline trimming cut 6 bases from V and 7 bases from J; bases unmatched to any gene: 7. The CDR3 contains 15 residues. The CDR3: CASRFTSGGFNEQFF. In nucleotides, the CDR3 is TGTGCCAGTAGATTTACTAGCGGGGGGTTTAATGAGCAGTTCTTC.

This chain links TRBV7-3 with TRBJ2-2, with D unclear. CDR1 and CDR2 (germline): SGHTA, FQGTGA. The CDR3 spans 15 residues. V gave up 3 bases and J gave up 4 bases, with 12 bases separating them. DNA for the CDR3: TGTGCCAGCAGCTTCGGTGTGGCGGTCACCGGGGAGCTGTTTTTT. Protein sequence: CASSFGVAVTGELFF.

This clone appeared a single time. This CDR3 reads CASSLSGGLGYEQYF. CDR3 in DNA: TGCGCCAGCAGCTTGTCTGGGGGACTAGGCTACGAGCAGTACTTC. The genes are TRBV5-1 and TRBJ2-7; 8 bases match TRBD2. Looked up from germline, CDR1 is SGHRS and CDR2 is YFSETQ. This CDR3 is 15 amino acids long. With 1 base clipped from V and 3 bases from J, the junction kept 6 bases outside the gene matches.

This chain joins TRBV5-1 and TRBJ1-5; no firm D call. CDR1 and CDR2 (germline): SGHRS, YFSETQ. Trimming took 1 base from V and 9 from J, leaving 14 bases between them. The CDR3 contains 14 residues. CDR3 nucleotide sequence: TGCGCCAGCAGCTTGTATGAGGGAGTTGGGCCCCAGCATTTT. Protein product: CASSLYEGVGPQHF.

This clone was counted a few times. CDR3 bases: TGTGCCAGCAGCGCCCGGGAAGCGGGAAGGACCGGGGAGCTGTTTTTT. Its translation is CASSAREAGRTGELFF. V gene TRBV14 combines with J gene TRBJ2-2; TRBD2 aligns across 7 bases. The CDR3 has 16 residues. Germline loops: CDR1 SGHDN, CDR2 FVKESK. With V trimmed by 5 bases and J by 5 bases, 11 bases remained unmatched.

The rearrangement joins TRBV13 to TRBJ2-1, with D perhaps matching TRBD2 (6 bases). The CDR3 length is 13 residues. Germline lookup yields CDR1 PRHDT and CDR2 FYEKMQ (reference sequence). With 6 bases removed from V and 6 bases from J, the gap between germline ends came to 12 bases. The DNA of the CDR3 is TGTGCCAGCAGACTAGCTGGAGTCAATGAGCAGTTCTTC. This translates into CASRLAGVNEQFF.

This chain uses TRBV7-9 with TRBJ1-6; D possibly corresponds to TRBD1 (5 bases). Looked up from germline, CDR1 is SEHNR and CDR2 is FQNEAQ (reference sequence). V was cut by 9 bases and J by 9 bases, with 21 bases left in between. This CDR3 is 15 amino acids long. CDR3 residues: CASVSLETAFSPLHF. In DNA, the CDR3 is TGTGCCAGTGTTTCCCTCGAGACAGCATTTTCACCCCTCCACTTT.

Notes on this clone: At one end, the junction sequence differs from germline, possibly due to a read error. The chain carries TRBV5-1 and TRBJ2-3; 8 nucleotides align to TRBD2. This CDR3 has 20 amino acids. Germline V gene sequence: CDR1 SGHRS, CDR2 YFSETQ. The CDR3 nucleotides read TGCGCCACCAGCGAAAGAGAAAAGCTTGGGTCAGCGGGGGCCACAGATACGCAGTATTTT. Residues: CATSEREKLGSAGATDTQYF.

The rearrangement links TRBV15 to TRBJ1-3, with D possibly TRBD1 on 6 matching bases. This CDR3 region has 16 residues. Germline V gives CDR1 LNHNV, CDR2 YYDKDF (reference sequence). V lost 4 bases, J lost 0 bases, and 13 bases lay in between. CDR3 coding DNA: TGTGCCACCAGCACCTCCAGGGGAAGCTCTGGAAACACCATATATTTT. Amino acid sequence: CATSTSRGSSGNTIYF.

V and J are TRBV7-9 and TRBJ1-2, with a weak D call TRBD1 (5 bases). CDR3 size: 13 residues. Trimming stripped 6 bases from V and 0 bases from J, with 8 bases between. From germline, CDR1 is SEHNR and CDR2 FQNEAQ (reference sequence). The CDR3 sequence: CASRDTSNYGYTF. The CDR3 nucleotides are TGTGCCAGCAGGGACACCTCTAACTATGGCTACACCTTC. The full variable domain, rest sourced from reference TRBV7-9 and TRBJ1-2, is DTGVSQNPRHKITKRGQNVTFRCDPISEHNRLYWYRQTLGQGPEFLTYFQNEAQLEKSRLLSDRFSAERPKGSFSTLEIQRTEQGDSAMYLCASRDTSNYGYTFGSGTRLTVV.

This clone was counted once. The J gene is TRBJ2-1, the V gene TRBV27, with 9 bases aligning to TRBD2. Germline V lookup: CDR1 MNHEY, CDR2 SMNVEV (reference sequence). V dropped 5 bases and J dropped 6; count of bases not matched to a gene: 8. The CDR3 is 15 residues long. DNA for the CDR3: TGTGCCAGCAGTCAGGGCAGCGGGGGGTTCAATGAGCAGTTCTTC. Protein sequence: CASSQGSGGFNEQFF.

The J gene is TRBJ1-2, the V gene TRBV19; 12 bases are a match to TRBD1. The CDR3 contains 13 residues. V shed 6 bases and J 5 bases; nucleotides not matched to a gene: 1. Germline CDR1 LNHDA, CDR2 SQIVND (reference sequence). The CDR3 DNA reads TGTGCCAGTAGGGGACAGGGGGCATATGGCTACACCTTC. This translates into CASRGQGAYGYTF. The whole variable domain, filled in from reference TRBV19 and TRBJ1-2, reads DGGITQSPKYLFRKEGQNVTLSCEQNLNHDAMYWYRQDPGQGLRLIYYSQIVNDFQKGDIAEGYSVSREKKESFPLTVTSAQKNPTAFYLCASRGQGAYGYTFGSGTRLTVV.

This clone was seen a handful of times. The genes are TRBV7-9 and TRBJ2-1; TRBD2 agrees at 8 bases. V was pared by 6 bases and J by 2 bases, with 9 bases of the junction left unmatched. Per the germline V gene, CDR1 is SEHNR and CDR2 is FQNEAQ (reference sequence). The CDR3 has 16 residues. For the CDR3, the DNA is TGTGCCAGCAGATCCAAACCGGGACTAGCCTACAATGAGCAGTTCTTC. As protein: CASRSKPGLAYNEQFF.

The chain joins TRBV19 to TRBJ2-7, with TRBD1 matching over 9 bases. CDR1 and CDR2 (germline): LNHDA, SQIVND (reference sequence). This CDR3 is 13 amino acids long. With 9 bases clipped from V and 5 bases from J, the junction kept 8 bases outside the gene matches. CDR3 loop: CASSGQGINEQYF. For the CDR3, the DNA is TGTGCCAGCTCGGGACAGGGTATTAACGAGCAGTACTTC.

The chain combines TRBV2 with TRBJ2-7; D perhaps matches TRBD1 (5 bases). This CDR3 contains 14 residues. Germline V CDR1 and CDR2: SNHLY, FYNNEI. V lost 2 bases, J lost 0 bases, and 8 bases lay in between. DNA for the CDR3: TGTGCCAGCAGTGAACAGGGAAGCTCCTACGAGCAGTACTTC. Amino acid sequence: CASSEQGSSYEQYF.

The V call is TRBV19, the J call TRBJ2-7, with 9 nucleotides matching TRBD2. Germline V gene lookup returns CDR1 LNHDA and CDR2 SQIVND (reference sequence). With 6 bases clipped from V and 0 bases from J, the junction kept 6 bases outside the gene matches. The CDR3 runs 15 residues. The CDR3 region is CASRGLAGSSYEQYF. For the CDR3, the DNA is TGTGCCAGTAGGGGGCTAGCGGGAAGCTCCTACGAGCAGTACTTC.

V and J are TRBV19 and TRBJ1-1; D gene unclear. The CDR3 totals 15 residues. V was pared by 5 bases and J by 0 bases, with 13 bases between. In germline, CDR1 is LNHDA, CDR2 SQIVND (reference sequence). CDR3 nucleotide sequence: TGTGCCAGTAGTCCCAATGACTTACTGAACACTGAAGCTTTCTTT. Its translation is CASSPNDLLNTEAFF.